The TCR beta chain described here comes from a study of technical replicates of blood from a handful of donors. V was pared by 2 bases and J by 1 base, with 8 bases between. The CDR3 is made up of 14 amino acids. Germline assignment: CDR1 LNHDA and CDR2 SQIVND (reference sequence). This table comes from immunoSEQ multiplex PCR, and its TCRdb copy is limited to in-frame clones, with some not included. In the table there are approximately 29,000 clones, roughly nine tenths of which are singletons. The receptor's source is a human donor in good health. Some clones in this sample may be carry-over from other donors' samples. The rearrangement joins TRBV19 to TRBJ1-1; D possibly corresponds to TRBD1 (6 bases). The sequencing sample was made of PBMCs. CDR3 sequence: CASSIQGQNTEAFF. The DNA of the CDR3 is TGTGCCAGTAGTATACAGGGACAGAACACTGAAGCTTTCTTT.